The clone carrying this T cell receptor beta chain appeared a few times. V lost 4 bases to trimming and J lost 6 bases; unmatched junction nucleotides: 9. This CDR3 contains 16 residues. The germline gives CDR1 SNHLY, CDR2 FYNNEI. The data belong to a study of cytomegalovirus exposure and HLA in healthy donors. PCR amplification relied on 60 Vbeta primers (plus 13 Jbeta primers). Assay: immunoSEQ multiplex PCR; the TCRdb copy retains only in-frame clones and omits some. The sample consists of about 200,000 clones, less than 90% of them appearing once. The chain combines TRBV2 with TRBJ2-2; 9 bases map to TRBD1. Sequencing was performed on PBMCs. This receptor was obtained from a woman aged 30 to 39 in good health and CMV-seronegative. Here the CDR3 reads CASSAPRTGVAGELFF. The DNA of the CDR3 is TGTGCCAGCAGTGCGCCGCGGACAGGGGTTGCCGGGGAGCTGTTTTTT.